These 5 T cell receptor beta chains came from one sample sequenced in a study of PD-1 blockade in classical Hodgkin lymphoma. TCRdb's table, derived via immunoSEQ multiplex PCR, lists solely in-frame clones and lacks some. The data show roughly 32,000 clones, roughly four fifths seen once. Every one of the patients relapsed after autologous stem cell transplantation (brentuximab vedotin exposure was variable). Sequences were derived from peripheral blood mononuclear cells (PBMCs), sampled at baseline. The receptors derive from a human donor with classical Hodgkin lymphoma.

The genes are TRBV19 and TRBJ1-4; D is ambiguous. V dropped 8 bases and J dropped 4 bases, with 11 bases sitting between them. The germline V gene has CDR1 LNHDA and CDR2 SQIVND (reference sequence). The CDR3 totals 13 residues. This CDR3 is CASLEMSNEKLFF. For the CDR3, the DNA is TGTGCCAGTTTAGAAATGAGTAATGAAAAACTGTTTTTT.

This sequence joins TRBV5-1 and TRBJ1-4; D may be TRBD1 (6 bases). Germline values: CDR1 SGHRS, CDR2 YFSETQ. V gave up 3 bases and J gave up 6 bases, with 15 bases separating them. This CDR3 is built from 15 residues. The chain's CDR3 is CASSSQGLWDEKLFF. The CDR3 DNA reads TGCGCCAGCAGCTCACAGGGATTGTGGGATGAAAAACTGTTTTTT.

This chain joins TRBV13 and TRBJ2-7; TRBD1 matches 7 bases. Germline CDR1 is PRHDT and CDR2 is FYEKMQ (reference sequence). The CDR3 is 16 amino acids. With V trimmed by 1 base and J by 2 bases, 8 bases remained unmatched. The CDR3 loop reads CASSLVRGRRAYEQYF. CDR3 DNA: TGTGCCAGCAGCTTAGTTAGGGGGCGACGGGCCTACGAGCAGTACTTC.

The chain employs TRBV15 and TRBJ1-4; D remains ambiguous. V was trimmed by 0 bases and J by 8 bases, leaving 19 bases between them. The CDR3 has 17 residues. CDR1 is LNHNV, CDR2 YYDKDF, per germline (reference sequence). The chain's CDR3 is CATSRDIVLGYEEKLFF. CDR3 in DNA: TGTGCCACCAGCAGAGATATAGTCCTAGGGTATGAGGAAAAACTGTTTTTT.

The chain uses TRBV4-1 and TRBJ2-2, with D uncertain. Germline-derived CDR1 and CDR2 are MGHRA and YSYEKL. The CDR3 is 16 residues long. The V gene lost 0 bases and the J gene lost 6 bases, with 14 bases spanning the gap. The CDR3 region has the DNA TGCGCCAGCAGCCAAGATCGAACTGCTCCATCCGGGGAGCTGTTTTTT. This translates into CASSQDRTAPSGELFF.